The rows below give T cell receptor beta chains drawn from one sample of a study of T cells in tuberculosis. TCRdb's copy holds only in-frame clones and misses some; the assay was immunoSEQ multiplex PCR. The table includes roughly 44,000 clones, 90% to 95% detected once. Sequenced sample: PBMCs. The receptors originated from a donor under 30 with latent tuberculosis or without tuberculosis infection. CDR3s include the opening cysteine and the closing phenylalanine or tryptophan. The D gene is left open where the match is weak. The listing skips clone size in some rows; elsewhere it reads once, few, many or a size class.

TRBJ2-5 - - TRBV6-6 CASSYSRVLQETQYF TGTGCCAGCAGTTACTCGAGGGTCCTCCAAGAGACCCAGTACTTC
TRBJ2-1 TRBD2 - TRBV7-9 CASSFPRDYLYNEQFF TGTGCCAGCAGCTTCCCACGGGACTACCTATACAATGAGCAGTTCTTC
TRBJ2-5 TRBD2 - TRBV6-1 CASSESPQGGLAGIQETQYF TGTGCCAGCAGTGAAAGCCCCCAAGGGGGACTAGCGGGCATACAAGAGACCCAGTACTTC
TRBJ2-5 TRBD2 - TRBV5-4 CASSLKLGRGGQETQYF TGTGCCAGCAGCTTGAAGCTTGGGAGGGGTGGGCAAGAGACCCAGTACTTC
TRBJ2-5 TRBD2 - TRBV2 CASSDPRLAGGLETQYF TGTGCCAGCAGTGACCCCCGACTAGCGGGGGGGCTGGAGACCCAGTACTTC
TRBJ2-1 TRBD2 once TRBV7-6 CASSYRRTSGYNEQFF TGTGCCAGCAGCTATCGGAGGACTAGCGGTTACAATGAGCAGTTCTTC
TRBJ2-2 TRBD2 - TRBV30 CAWRMGGLAGANTGELFF TGTGCCTGGAGAATGGGGGGACTAGCGGGAGCGAACACCGGGGAGCTGTTTTTT
TRBJ2-7 TRBD1 - TRBV5-1 CASSLGSPPAGGWVF TGCGCCAGCAGCTTGGGTAGCCCTCCGGCAGGGGGCTGGGTCTTC
TRBJ2-1 TRBD2 - TRBV23-1 CASSPSGSRGLGQFF TGCGCCAGCAGTCCAAGCGGGAGTCGAGGTCTTGGGCAGTTCTTC
TRBJ1-4 - - TRBV29-1 CSVSGTANEKLFF TGCAGCGTGAGCGGGACGGCTAATGAAAAACTGTTTTTT
TRBJ2-7 - - TRBV30 CAWSRAGFYEQYF TGTGCCTGGAGTAGGGCGGGCTTCTACGAGCAGTACTTC
TRBJ2-1 - - TRBV6-1 CASSAYGDSFNEQFF TGTGCCAGCAGTGCATACGGGGACTCGTTTAATGAGCAGTTCTTC
TRBJ2-3 TRBD1 - TRBV7-9 CASSPGQGAGTDTQYF TGTGCCAGCAGCCCGGGACAGGGGGCCGGCACAGATACGCAGTATTTT
TRBJ2-3 - - TRBV6-5 CASRGLSRRTDTQYF TGTGCCAGCAGGGGCTTGAGCCGGCGCACAGATACGCAGTATTTT
TRBJ1-6 - - TRBV10-1 CASTAGIDSPLHF TGCGCCAGCACTGCAGGAATTGATTCACCCCTCCACTTT
TRBJ1-2 TRBD1 - TRBV5-4 CASSLQGGGYTF TGTGCCAGCAGCTTGCAGGGGGGCGGCTACACCTTC
TRBJ1-2 - - TRBV7-8 CASSKKLGQSYTYGYTF TGTGCCAGCAGCAAAAAATTAGGACAGTCCTATACCTATGGCTACACCTTC
TRBJ1-1 TRBD1 - TRBV18 CASSPLKGALNTEAFF TGTGCCAGCTCGCCGCTTAAGGGGGCCTTGAACACTGAAGCTTTCTTT
TRBJ2-2 TRBD2 - TRBV5-1 CASRLLAGGTGELFF TGCGCCAGCAGACTCCTAGCGGGAGGGACCGGGGAGCTGTTTTTT
TRBJ2-7 TRBD2 - TRBV5-1 CASSSLAGGPTYEQYF TGCGCCAGCAGCTCACTAGCGGGAGGCCCTACCTACGAGCAGTACTTC